A single sample gave rise to the 20 T cell receptor beta chains below, sequenced in a study of long-term antiretroviral therapy in people with HIV. An immunoSEQ assay, version v3.0, was performed at survey level. Produced via immunoSEQ multiplex PCR; TCRdb's table is partial and in-frame only. The data hold over 15,000 clones, with approximately 84% observed a single time. The source material was unsorted PBMCs, sampled 0.9 years after starting antiretroviral therapy. The source is a man aged 18 to 30 with HIV.

The V gene is TRBV7-2, the J gene TRBJ2-3, with no clear D. There are 15 residues in the CDR3. V was cut by 5 bases and J by 4 bases, with 16 bases left in between. CDR1 and CDR2 (germline): SGHTA, FQGNSA. The CDR3 region is CASSDTRAASDTQYF. DNA of the CDR3: TGTGCCAGCAGCGATACAAGGGCGGCCTCAGATACGCAGTATTTT.

This clone occurred a few times. The V and J genes are TRBV19 and TRBJ2-5; no firm D call. In germline, CDR1 is LNHDA, CDR2 SQIVND (reference sequence). This CDR3 is 13 amino acids long. V lost 1 base, J lost 5 bases, and 8 bases lay in between. The CDR3 DNA is TGTGCCAGTAGTATAGCCGGGTGGGAGACCCAGTACTTC. It specifies CASSIAGWETQYF.

The chain is built from TRBV6-1 and TRBJ2-1; D possibly corresponds to TRBD2 (6 bases). Germline values: CDR1 MNHNS, CDR2 SASEGT. The ends were cut back, 7 bases at V and 7 bases at J, with 20 bases in the middle. The CDR3 consists of 15 residues. The DNA of the CDR3 is TGTGCCAGCACGGGGGACGTCCCCAGCGGGAATGAGCAGTTCTTC. Translation gives CASTGDVPSGNEQFF.

This chain connects TRBV6-5 to TRBJ1-5, with D unclear. This CDR3 is 14 amino acids long. Per the germline V gene, CDR1 is MNHEY and CDR2 is SVGAGI. Trimming took 0 bases from V and 5 from J, leaving 8 bases between them. The CDR3 nucleotides read TGTGCCAGCAGTTACTCGGGAGAGTATCAGCCCCAGCATTTT. It yields the protein CASSYSGEYQPQHF.

By its share, this clone is large. The chain is built from TRBV27 and TRBJ1-4; D remains ambiguous. Germline V gives CDR1 MNHEY, CDR2 SMNVEV (reference sequence). Trimming shortened V by 10 bases and J by 0 bases, and 12 bases separated the two germline ends. The CDR3 length is 14 residues. The CDR3 DNA is TGTGCCACCGCACCAGATACAACTAATGAAAAACTGTTTTTT. This sequence encodes CATAPDTTNEKLFF.

The chain is built from TRBV2 and TRBJ2-1; D unresolved. This CDR3 is 11 amino acids long. V was shortened by 2 bases and J by 9 bases, with 5 bases between the two germline ends. The germline gives CDR1 SNHLY, CDR2 FYNNEI. CDR3 sequence reads: CASSEPSEQFF. The CDR3 DNA reads as TGTGCCAGCAGTGAACCGAGTGAGCAGTTCTTC.

The rearrangement links TRBV10-3 to TRBJ2-7, with 7 bases that match TRBD1. CDR1 is ENHRY and CDR2 is SYGVKD in the germline V gene. J lost 2 bases, V lost 3 bases, and 7 bases had no gene match. CDR3 length: 15 residues. The CDR3 sequence is CAISDLQGPTYEQYF. For the CDR3, the DNA is TGTGCCATCAGTGACTTACAGGGGCCAACCTACGAGCAGTACTTC.

J is TRBJ1-4 and V is TRBV2, with unresolved D. The CDR3 runs to 14 residues. The V end was cut by 6 bases, the J end by 2 bases, with 10 bases between. CDR1 is SNHLY and CDR2 is FYNNEI in the germline V gene. The CDR3 DNA reads TGTGCCAGCAGCGGCGACTGGACTAATGAAAAACTGTTTTTT. Translation: CASSGDWTNEKLFF.

Only one count was recorded for this clone. The V and J genes are TRBV9 and TRBJ1-1; D not certain. The germline CDR1 and CDR2 sequences are SGDLS and YYNGEE. Trimming stripped 4 bases from V and 9 bases from J, with 16 bases between. CDR3 length: 13 amino acids. The CDR3 DNA sequence: TGTGCCAGCAGCCCCGACACCGCCGAGAAAGCTTTCTTT. Its protein is CASSPDTAEKAFF.

This rearrangement joins TRBV19 to TRBJ1-1; D gene uncertain. CDR1 and CDR2 from the germline V gene are LNHDA and SQIVND (reference sequence). The CDR3 totals 13 residues. V lost 1 base, J lost 8 bases, and 11 bases lay in between. The CDR3 bases are TGTGCCAGTAGTATAGCCTCGACGGACGAAGCTTTCTTT. It encodes CASSIASTDEAFF.

The chain couples TRBV7-3 to TRBJ2-3; D gene ambiguous. Germline V lookup: CDR1 SGHTA, CDR2 FQGTGA. CDR3 length: 13 residues. Trimming cost V 3 bases and J 8 bases, with 12 bases left between them. Here the CDR3 reads CASSFYGPSTQYF. Written as DNA, the CDR3 is TGTGCCAGCAGCTTCTACGGGCCAAGTACGCAGTATTTT.

The chain is built from TRBV14 and TRBJ1-1, with 8 bases aligning to TRBD1. From germline, CDR1 is SGHDN and CDR2 FVKESK. This CDR3 spans 15 amino acids. Losses at the gene ends were 5 bases for V and 5 bases for J; bases not matched to a gene: 10. The CDR3 coding sequence is TGTGCCAGCAGCTCCTGGGGCAGGGGGCATACTGAAGCTTTCTTT. This translates into CASSSWGRGHTEAFF.

V usage is TRBV6-1 and J usage is TRBJ2-1, with D unresolved. The CDR3 length is 14 residues. The V gene lost 3 bases and the J gene lost 0 bases, with 6 bases spanning the gap. CDR1 MNHNS and CDR2 SASEGT come from the germline V gene. CDR3 coding DNA: TGTGCCAGCAGTGAGGCGCCCTCCTACAATGAGCAGTTCTTC. It yields the protein CASSEAPSYNEQFF.

CDR3 region: CASSVEGFEETQYF. CDR3 nucleotides: TGTGCCAGCAGCGTAGAGGGTTTTGAAGAGACCCAGTACTTC. The V call is TRBV9, the J call TRBJ2-5; no definite D call. V gave up 0 bases and J gave up 3 bases, with 9 bases separating them. Germline V gene sequence: CDR1 SGDLS, CDR2 YYNGEE. This CDR3 has 14 residues.

The rearrangement links TRBV7-2 to TRBJ2-6; possible D gene TRBD2, 6 bases. The CDR3 has 16 amino acids. Trimming stripped 1 base from V and 2 bases from J, with 9 bases between. Germline CDR1 and CDR2: SGHTA and FQGNSA. The DNA of the CDR3 is TGTGCCAGCAGCTTAGAGGCGGGGACTGGGGCCAACGTCCTGACTTTC. It yields the protein CASSLEAGTGANVLTF. Looking up the rest from reference TRBV7-2 and TRBJ2-6 gives the full variable domain: GAGVSQSPSNKVTEKGKDVELRCDPISGHTALYWYRQSLGQGLEFLIYFQGNSAPDKSGLPSDRFSAERTGGSVSTLTIQRTQQEDSAVYLCASSLEAGTGANVLTFGAGSRLTVL.

This clone was picked up a small number of times. The chain recombines TRBV6-1 with TRBJ2-2; unclear D gene. Trimming removed 0 bases from V and 7 bases from J, with 3 bases in between. The CDR3 is 12 amino acids. Germline V CDR1 and CDR2: MNHNS, SASEGT. The CDR3 loop is CASSEALGELFF. The CDR3 coding sequence is TGTGCCAGCAGTGAAGCGCTCGGGGAGCTGTTTTTT.

This chain connects TRBV6-5 to TRBJ1-2; TRBD1 matches 7 bases. With 4 bases clipped from V and 7 bases from J, the junction kept 6 bases outside the gene matches. Germline CDR1 and CDR2: MNHEY and SVGAGI. CDR3 length: 13 residues. Here the CDR3 DNA reads TGTGCCAGCAGTTCAGACAGGGAAAGTGGCTACACCTTC. This codes for CASSSDRESGYTF.

This clone was seen a few times. The chain couples TRBV28 to TRBJ1-1; 9 bases are a match to TRBD1. Unmatched junction bases numbered 13, after V lost 5 bases and J lost 9 bases. The CDR3 loop spans 15 amino acids. Germline lookup yields CDR1 MDHEN and CDR2 SYDVKM. The CDR3 protein is CASSPGTGRARKAFF. The CDR3, as DNA: TGTGCCAGCAGTCCCGGGACAGGGCGCGCAAGGAAAGCTTTCTTT.

The V gene is TRBV6-1, the J gene TRBJ1-4; D remains ambiguous. V was pared by 9 bases and J by 10 bases, with 24 bases between. There are 15 residues in the CDR3. Germline CDR1 reads MNHNS; CDR2 reads SASEGT. The CDR3 DNA follows: TGTGCCAGTCAGTCCGTCGGGTCTACGGTGTCAAAACTGTTTTTT. Its protein is CASQSVGSTVSKLFF.

The J gene is TRBJ2-5, the V gene TRBV19, with TRBD1 as a possible D gene (7 bases). V was clipped by 8 bases and J by 5 bases, with 24 bases between them. Germline V CDR1 and CDR2: LNHDA, SQIVND (reference sequence). This CDR3 comprises 16 residues. The CDR3 loop reads CASAKGAGLSWETQYF. The CDR3 DNA is TGTGCCAGTGCTAAGGGGGCGGGGCTATCTTGGGAGACCCAGTACTTC.